The present TCR beta chain was sequenced within a study of CD8 T cells in Susac syndrome. Roughly 0.45 to 1 ug RNA was reverse transcribed with random hexamers. By means of immunoSEQ multiplex PCR, TCR beta CDR3 spanning 54 Vbeta and 13 Jbeta underwent amplification. TCRdb re-derived calls from the immunoSEQ multiplex PCR reads in MiXCR, one entry per CDR3 protein. The sample has around 280,000 distinct CDR3 sequences, under 95% seen once. CD8+ and CD4+ T cells taken from blood had their TCR beta sequenced. The patients serving as multiple sclerosis controls were treatment-naive. They had stable or active relapsing-remitting disease and fulfilled revised McDonald criteria. The authors negatively isolated CD8+ and CD4+ T cells and FACS-enriched TEMRA cells. Germline V CDR1 and CDR2: SGHTA, FQGNSA. There are 16 residues in the CDR3. V was clipped by 2 bases and J by 4 bases; unmatched bases: 5.

The specimen sequenced was CD4+ T cells from PBMCs. V is TRBV7-2 and J is TRBJ1-6; 7 bases are shared with TRBD1. The clonotype originates from a human donor with multiple sclerosis. In DNA, the CDR3 is TGTGCCAGCAGCTTAACCCCGGGACAGTATAATTCACCCCTCCACTTT. It codes for CASSLTPGQYNSPLHF. Full variable domain (remainder filled in from reference TRBV7-2 and TRBJ1-6): GAGVSQSPSNKVTEKGKDVELRCDPISGHTALYWYRQSLGQGLEFLIYFQGNSAPDKSGLPSDRFSAERTGGSVSTLTIQRTQQEDSAVYLCASSLTPGQYNSPLHFGNGTRLTVT.